The clone carrying this T cell receptor beta chain appeared a few times. These data originate in a study of T cells in Graves' hyperthyroidism and ophthalmopathy. CDR1 GTSNPN and CDR2 SVGIG come from the germline V gene (reference sequence). The germline V and J ends were trimmed by 8 bases and 8 bases, with 16 bases remaining between them. This CDR3 has 12 residues. Amplification of TCR beta CDR3 regions used RNA as the template. The HTBI primer set drove a first-round RT-PCR of the TCR CDR3. One entry per CDR3 protein results from TCRdb running MiXCR on the multiplex PCR reads. The sample lists some 620,000 distinct CDR3 sequences; 16% were seen once.

The rearrangement uses TRBV30 and TRBJ2-1, with D perhaps TRBD2 (6 bases). The sample was blood. The receptor was derived from a woman in her thirties with Graves' hyperthyroidism. CDR3 sequence reads: CARDGGFDEQFF. CDR3 coding DNA: TGTGCCAGGGACGGAGGGTTCGATGAGCAGTTCTTC.